Described below is a single T cell receptor (beta chain) sequence and its context. Antigen unknown. This specimen belongs to a study of CD8+CD57+ T cells in acquired aplastic anemia. Patients included in sequencing had previously demonstrated CD8+CD57+ cell expansion by flow cytometry. CDR3 and TCR beta VDJ profiling relied on genomic DNA as the template. MiXCR, applied by TCRdb to the reads, yields one record per CDR3 protein. Altogether some 170,000 distinct CDR3 sequences are present, roughly 65% being singletons, with the ten largest covering roughly 43%. Study-level results: CD8+ Simpson's diversity in patients was not significantly different from that in controls.

Specimen: sorted CD4+, CD8+, or CD8+CD57+ T cells (not recorded which) from PBMCs. The sequence was obtained from a human donor with aplastic anemia.

CDR3 sequence reads: CASSGDNLSYEQYF. The CDR3 nucleotides are TGTGCCAGCAGCGGCGACAACCTCTCCTACGAGCAGTACTTC. The genes are TRBV9 and TRBJ2-7; no clear D gene. The germline V and J ends were trimmed by 3 bases and 0 bases, with 10 bases remaining between them. The CDR3 totals 14 residues. CDR1 is SGDLS and CDR2 is YYNGEE in the germline V gene. Full variable domain (rest looked up from reference TRBV9 and TRBJ2-7): DSGVTQTPKHLITATGQRVTLRCSPRSGDLSVYWYQQSLDQGLQFLIQYYNGEERAKGNILERFSAQQFPDLHSELNLSSLELGDSALYFCASSGDNLSYEQYFGPGTRLTVT.